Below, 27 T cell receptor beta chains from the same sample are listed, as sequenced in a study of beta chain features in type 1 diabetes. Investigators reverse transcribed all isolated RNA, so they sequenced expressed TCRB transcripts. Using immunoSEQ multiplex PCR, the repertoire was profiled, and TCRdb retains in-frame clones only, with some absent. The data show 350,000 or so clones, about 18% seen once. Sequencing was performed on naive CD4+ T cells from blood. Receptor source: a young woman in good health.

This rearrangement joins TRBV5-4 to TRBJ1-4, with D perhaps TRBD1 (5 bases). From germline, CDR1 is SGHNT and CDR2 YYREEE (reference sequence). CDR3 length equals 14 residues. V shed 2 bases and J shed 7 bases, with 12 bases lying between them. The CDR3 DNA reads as TGTGCCAGCAGCTTCTACCAGGGTGGTGAAAAACTGTTTTTT. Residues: CASSFYQGGEKLFF.

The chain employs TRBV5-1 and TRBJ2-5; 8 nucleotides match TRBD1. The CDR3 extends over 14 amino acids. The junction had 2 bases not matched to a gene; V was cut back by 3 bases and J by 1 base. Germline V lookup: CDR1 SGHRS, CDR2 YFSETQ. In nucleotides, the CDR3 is TGCGCCAGCAGCTCCACAGGGGGCCAAGAGACCCAGTACTTC. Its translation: CASSSTGGQETQYF.

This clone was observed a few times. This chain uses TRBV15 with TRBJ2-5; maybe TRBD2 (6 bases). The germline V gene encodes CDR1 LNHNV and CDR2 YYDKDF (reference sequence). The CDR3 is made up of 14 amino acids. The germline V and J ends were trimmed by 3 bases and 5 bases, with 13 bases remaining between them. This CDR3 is CATSSGLSRETQYF. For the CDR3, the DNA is TGTGCCACCAGCAGCGGACTATCAAGGGAGACCCAGTACTTC.

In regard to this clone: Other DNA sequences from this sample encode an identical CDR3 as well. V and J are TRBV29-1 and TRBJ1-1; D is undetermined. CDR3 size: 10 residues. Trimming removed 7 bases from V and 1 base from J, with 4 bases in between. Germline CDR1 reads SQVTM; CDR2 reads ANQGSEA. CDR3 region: CSGANTEAFF. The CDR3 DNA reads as TGCAGCGGGGCGAACACTGAAGCTTTCTTT.

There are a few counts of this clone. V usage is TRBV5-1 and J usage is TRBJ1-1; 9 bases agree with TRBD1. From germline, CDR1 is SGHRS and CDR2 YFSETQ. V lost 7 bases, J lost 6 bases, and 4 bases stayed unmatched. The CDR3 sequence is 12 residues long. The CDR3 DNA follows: TGCGCCAGCTGGGACAGGGTCTCTGAAGCTTTCTTT. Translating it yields CASWDRVSEAFF. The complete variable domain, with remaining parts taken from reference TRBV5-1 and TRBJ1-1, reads KAGVTQTPRYLIKTRGQQVTLSCSPISGHRSVSWYQQTPGQGLQFLFEYFSETQRNKGNFPGRFSGRQFSNSRSEMNVSTLELGDSALYLCASWDRVSEAFFGQGTRLTVV.

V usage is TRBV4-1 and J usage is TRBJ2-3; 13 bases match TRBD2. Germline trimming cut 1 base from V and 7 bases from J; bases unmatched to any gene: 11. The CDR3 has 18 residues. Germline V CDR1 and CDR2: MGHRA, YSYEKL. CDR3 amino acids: CASSQGSGLAGKRYTQYF. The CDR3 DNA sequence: TGCGCCAGCAGCCAAGGATCGGGACTAGCGGGAAAGCGGTATACGCAGTATTTT.

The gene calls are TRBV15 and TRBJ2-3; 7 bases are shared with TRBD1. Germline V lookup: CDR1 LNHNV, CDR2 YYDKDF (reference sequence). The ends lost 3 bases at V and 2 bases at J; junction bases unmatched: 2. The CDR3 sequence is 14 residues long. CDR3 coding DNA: TGTGCCACCAGCAGCGACAGGGCCACAGATACGCAGTATTTT. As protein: CATSSDRATDTQYF.

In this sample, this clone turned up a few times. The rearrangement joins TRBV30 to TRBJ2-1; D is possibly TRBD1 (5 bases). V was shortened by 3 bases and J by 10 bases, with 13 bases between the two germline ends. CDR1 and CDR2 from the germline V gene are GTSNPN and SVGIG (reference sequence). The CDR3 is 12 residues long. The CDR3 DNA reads TGTGCCTGGAGGTCAGGGAATGGCGAGCAGTTCTTC. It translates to CAWRSGNGEQFF.

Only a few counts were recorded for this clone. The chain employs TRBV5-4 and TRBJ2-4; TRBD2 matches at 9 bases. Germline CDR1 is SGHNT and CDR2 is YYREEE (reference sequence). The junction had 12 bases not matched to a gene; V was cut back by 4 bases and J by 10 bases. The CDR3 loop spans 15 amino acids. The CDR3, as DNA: TGTGCCAGCAGCCCAGGGGCGGGGGGGCGAGGAATTCAGTACTTC. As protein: CASSPGAGGRGIQYF.

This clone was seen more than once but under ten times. The CDR3 DNA is TGCAGCGTTGTTGGGACTAGCGGCACCTACAATGAGCAGTTCTTC. It specifies CSVVGTSGTYNEQFF. The genes are TRBV29-1 and TRBJ2-1; the match to TRBD2 covers 11 bases. From germline, CDR1 is SQVTM and CDR2 ANQGSEA. The CDR3 totals 15 residues. The J segment lost 2 bases and the V segment lost 4 bases, leaving 4 bases of the junction unmatched.

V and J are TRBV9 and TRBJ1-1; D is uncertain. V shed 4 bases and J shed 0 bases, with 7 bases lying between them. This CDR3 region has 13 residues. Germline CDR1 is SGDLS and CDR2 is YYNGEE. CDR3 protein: CASSNQMNTEAFF. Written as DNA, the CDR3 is TGTGCCAGCAGCAATCAGATGAACACTGAAGCTTTCTTT.

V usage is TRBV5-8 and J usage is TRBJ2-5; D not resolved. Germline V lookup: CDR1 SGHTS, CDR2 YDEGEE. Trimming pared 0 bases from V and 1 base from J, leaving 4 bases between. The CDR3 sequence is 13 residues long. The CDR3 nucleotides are TGTGCCAGCAGCTTGGAAGCCCAAGAGACCCAGTACTTC. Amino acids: CASSLEAQETQYF.

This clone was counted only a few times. CDR3 in amino acids: CASSEGSVTDTQYF. DNA of the CDR3: TGTGCCAGCAGTGAGGGTAGCGTGACAGATACGCAGTATTTT. The V call is TRBV6-1, the J call TRBJ2-3, with TRBD2 as a possible D gene (5 bases). Germline CDR1 and CDR2: MNHNS and SASEGT. CDR3 length: 14 residues. Trimming took off 3 bases at V and 3 bases at J, with 10 bases between the two ends.

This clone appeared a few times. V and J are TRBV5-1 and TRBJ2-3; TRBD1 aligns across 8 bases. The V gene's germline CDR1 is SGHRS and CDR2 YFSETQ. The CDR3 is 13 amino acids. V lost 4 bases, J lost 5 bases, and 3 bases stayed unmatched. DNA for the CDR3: TGCGCCAGCAGCCCGGACAGGGTAGATACGCAGTATTTT. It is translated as CASSPDRVDTQYF.

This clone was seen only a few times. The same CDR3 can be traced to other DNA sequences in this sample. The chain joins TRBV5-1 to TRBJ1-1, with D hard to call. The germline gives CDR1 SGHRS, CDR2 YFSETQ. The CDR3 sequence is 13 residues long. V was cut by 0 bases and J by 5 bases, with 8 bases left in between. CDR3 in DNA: TGCGCCAGCAGCTTGGCGGAGAATACTGAAGCTTTCTTT. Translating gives CASSLAENTEAFF.

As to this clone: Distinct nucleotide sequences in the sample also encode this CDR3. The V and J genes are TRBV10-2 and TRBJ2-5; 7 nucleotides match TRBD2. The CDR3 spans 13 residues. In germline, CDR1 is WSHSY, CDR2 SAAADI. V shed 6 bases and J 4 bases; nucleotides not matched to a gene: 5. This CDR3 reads CASRLAGGETQYF. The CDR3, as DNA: TGCGCCAGCAGATTAGCGGGCGGAGAGACCCAGTACTTC.

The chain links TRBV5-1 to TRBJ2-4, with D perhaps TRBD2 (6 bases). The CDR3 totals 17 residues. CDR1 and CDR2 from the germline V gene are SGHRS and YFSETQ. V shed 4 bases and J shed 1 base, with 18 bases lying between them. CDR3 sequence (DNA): TGCGCCAGCAGCAGGGACTCGCCACTGGTGGCCAAAAACATTCAGTACTTC. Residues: CASSRDSPLVAKNIQYF.

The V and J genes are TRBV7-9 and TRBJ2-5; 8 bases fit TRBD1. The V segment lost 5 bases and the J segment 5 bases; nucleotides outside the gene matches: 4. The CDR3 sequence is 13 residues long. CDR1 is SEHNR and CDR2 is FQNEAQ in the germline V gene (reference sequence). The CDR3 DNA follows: TGTGCCAGCAGCAAAGACAGGGGTGAGACCCAGTACTTC. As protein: CASSKDRGETQYF.

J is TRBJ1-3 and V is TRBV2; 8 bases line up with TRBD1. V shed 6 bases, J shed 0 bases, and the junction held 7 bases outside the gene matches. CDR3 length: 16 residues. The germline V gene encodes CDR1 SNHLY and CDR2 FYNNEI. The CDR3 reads CASSVRTGSSGNTIYF. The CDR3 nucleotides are TGTGCCAGCAGCGTCCGGACAGGGAGCTCTGGAAACACCATATATTTT.

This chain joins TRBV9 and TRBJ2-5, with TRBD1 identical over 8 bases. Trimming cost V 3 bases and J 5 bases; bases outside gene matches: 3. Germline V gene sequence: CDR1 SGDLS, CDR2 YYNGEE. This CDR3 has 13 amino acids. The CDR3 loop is CASSGQGTETQYF. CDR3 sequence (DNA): TGTGCCAGCAGCGGACAGGGGACGGAGACCCAGTACTTC.

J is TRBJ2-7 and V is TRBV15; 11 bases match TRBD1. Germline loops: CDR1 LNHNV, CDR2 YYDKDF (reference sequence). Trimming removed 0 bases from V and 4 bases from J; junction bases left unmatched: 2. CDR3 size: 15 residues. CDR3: CATSREGTGGYEQYF. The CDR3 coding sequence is TGTGCCACCAGCAGAGAGGGGACAGGGGGTTACGAGCAGTACTTC.

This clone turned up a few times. DNA for the CDR3: TGTGCCAGCAGCTCTGGGAGTGACTATGGCTACACCTTC. This codes for CASSSGSDYGYTF. This chain uses TRBV7-9 with TRBJ1-2; D gene ambiguous. With 4 bases removed from V and 3 bases from J, the gap between germline ends came to 9 bases. Per the germline V gene, CDR1 is SEHNR and CDR2 is FQNEAQ (reference sequence). The CDR3 loop spans 13 amino acids.

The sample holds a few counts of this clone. In nucleotides, the CDR3 is TGCGCCAGCAGCTCCGGGACACGCTCCTACAATGAGCAGTTCTTC. Translating gives CASSSGTRSYNEQFF. This chain connects TRBV5-1 to TRBJ2-1; a possible D gene is TRBD1 (6 bases). Germline V gene sequence: CDR1 SGHRS, CDR2 YFSETQ. The CDR3 extends over 15 amino acids. V lost 3 bases, J lost 0 bases, and 10 bases lay in between.

The CDR3 loop is CASSLVRGGMNTEAFF. The CDR3 region has the DNA TGTGCCAGCAGCTTAGTTAGGGGGGGCATGAACACTGAAGCTTTCTTT. The chain is built from TRBV7-8 and TRBJ1-1, with a possible D match to TRBD1 (6 bases). Germline V lookup: CDR1 SGHVS, CDR2 FQNEAQ. V lost 1 base to trimming and J lost 0 bases, with 12 bases between them. CDR3 size: 16 residues.

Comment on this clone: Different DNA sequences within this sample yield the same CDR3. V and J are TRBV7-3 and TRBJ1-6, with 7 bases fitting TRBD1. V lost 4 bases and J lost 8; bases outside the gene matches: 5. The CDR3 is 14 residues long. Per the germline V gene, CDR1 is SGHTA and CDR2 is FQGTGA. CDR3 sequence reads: CASSSRGRDSPLHF. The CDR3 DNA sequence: TGTGCCAGCAGCTCCAGGGGGAGAGATTCACCCCTCCACTTT.

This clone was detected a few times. The CDR3 DNA reads TGTGCCAGCAGCCCGTTCCGAGACAGGGTGGAGACCCAGTACTTC. Encoded protein: CASSPFRDRVETQYF. The V call is TRBV11-2, the J call TRBJ2-5; TRBD1 matches at 7 bases. The germline gives CDR1 SGHAT, CDR2 FQNNGV. CDR3 length: 15 residues. V shed 5 bases, J shed 5 bases, and the junction held 11 bases outside the gene matches.

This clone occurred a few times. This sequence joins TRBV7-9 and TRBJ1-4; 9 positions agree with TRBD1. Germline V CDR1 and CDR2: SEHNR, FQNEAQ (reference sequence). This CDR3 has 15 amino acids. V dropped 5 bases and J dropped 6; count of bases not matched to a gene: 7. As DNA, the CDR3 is TGTGCCAGCAGCCGGACAGGGGACAGGGATGAAAAACTGTTTTTT. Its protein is CASSRTGDRDEKLFF.